This T cell receptor beta chain derives from a study of cytomegalovirus exposure and HLA in healthy donors (dated by TCRdb to the late 2010s). As for the study more broadly: According to an earlier analysis of 550 to 750 of the donors, some 180 million T cells yielded 90 million to 130 million unique TCR beta sequences and about 280 Gb of sequence data. Both class I and class II loci were covered by HLA typing, at four-digit resolution. The study profiled the T cell repertoires of 550 to 700 subjects by immunosequencing and related them to cytomegalovirus serostatus. An earlier analysis of about 620 of the donors applied high-throughput TCR beta sequencing to assess whether each TCR beta V gene segment acted as functional or pseudogenic. A later analysis re-examined previously published TCR beta repertoires from more than 600 donors and added high-resolution HLA genotyping to investigate patterns of TCR occurrence. The aim of the study was to test whether cataloging public T cell receptors could identify signatures of past pathogen exposure. An early release that covered about 600 HLA-typed donors contained approximately 300 gigabases of sequencing data and 80 million or so unique TCR sequences. Roughly five DR-DQ haplotypes were treated as single units for association and clustering because of strong linkage in the cohort. Among the approximately 430 genotyped donors, approximately 77% belonged to the genetic ancestry cluster associated with self-reported Caucasian donors. A separate validation cohort of over 95 different subjects was used in addition to the 666-subject first cohort. High-throughput TCR immunosequencing, statistical association of individual TCRs with disease status, and machine learning were combined to predict cytomegalovirus infection status. Donor age, sex, ethnicity and CMV serostatus were compiled together with the repertoire data. All discovery cohort repertoires had been generated using a single sequencing platform. The later analysis used no new phenotypic data to find candidate immune exposures, relying instead on TCR beta sequences and their occurrence across donors. Among about 410 genotyped donors of the cohort, an average of about 240,000 unique TCR beta nucleotide sequences was sequenced per donor, of which about 18% were non-productive. Typing coverage differed by locus: A, B, C, DRB1 and DQB1 were typed in roughly 620-630 donors, DQA1 in roughly 500, DPA1 in over 600, and DPB1 in roughly 470. In a later genetic analysis, genome-wide SNP genotypes for about 65% of the roughly 670 donors were used, and that subset was treated as a discovery cohort.

The CDR3 covers 12 residues, taking in both the cysteine and the phenylalanine. Only the CDR3 DNA stays, 36 bases, in frame from base 1. Based on the germline V gene, the CDR1 and CDR2 sequences are MNHEY and SVGAGI. Between the V and J ends, shortened by 4 bases and 5 bases respectively, the junction contains 7 bases. Points on this clone: The antigen it recognizes is unknown. No base quality values were provided; no much bigger clone lies one nucleotide off.

The cohort consisted of hundreds of healthy bone marrow donors. At the time of sampling, every cohort member was nominally healthy, though immune exposures that went unrecorded were likely present. The donor was CMV seropositive and belonged to the group of 250 to 300 seropositive cohort members. Every donor gave a peripheral blood sample, and the peripheral blood mononuclear cells from that sample were used for TCR beta sequencing. Genomic DNA was extracted from the blood cell samples with the Qiagen DNeasy Blood Extraction Kit. The library was obtained by the immunoSEQ multiplex PCR assay. A mixture of 60 forward primers for TCR Vbeta segments and 13 reverse primers for TCR Jbeta segments was used in the multiplex PCR. The CDR3 region of rearranged TCR beta genes was amplified from genomic DNA with a multiplex PCR assay. The Illumina HiSeq System was used to sequence the amplified TCR beta libraries as 87-base-pair reads. The authors processed their data as follows. A later analysis counted about 82 million unique TCR beta chains across the 550 to 700 repertoires, and around 9.9 million of these chains were shared by at least two donors. Raw reads were error-corrected and collapsed into unique sequences by a nearest-neighbor algorithm in which closely related sequences were merged to remove PCR and sequencing errors. To assign V, D and J gene segments, CDR3 sequences were aligned to IMGT reference sequences. Each retained sequence needed at least a six-nucleotide match to both a V gene segment and a J gene segment. A rearrangement was called productive if the CDR3 had no stop codons and remained in frame with V and J, and every other rearrangement was called non-productive. CDR3 was defined by IMGT convention, running from the second conserved V-encoded cysteine to the conserved J-encoded phenylalanine. In an earlier analysis of roughly 580 of the donors, sequences lacking an unambiguous match to a single V gene segment were excluded. In an earlier analysis of about 590 of the donors, a V segment was called functional when productive rearrangements were above 56.7%, and segregating when the standard deviation between donors exceeded 5%. A statistical classification framework was built for diagnosing cytomegalovirus status from the catalog of TCR beta chain sequences. In a later analysis, V and J genes were assigned by comparing TCR nucleotide sequences against IMGT/GENE-DB human TR gene sequences. Using the TCRdist pipeline, a later analysis assigned CDR3 sequences along with most-parsimonious VDJ recombination scenarios. In a later analysis, every TCR beta chain was defined by the combination of its CDR3 amino acid sequence and its V-gene family, and reads without a unique V-gene family were dropped. As a way to deal with suspected cross-contamination and a sequencing artifact, a later analysis dropped more than 500 nucleotide sequences that were highly shared and had low generation probability. In a later analysis, a clonal expansion index for each public chain was calculated from normalized within-repertoire ranks of inferred template counts. In a later analysis, generation probabilities were computed with a VDJ recombination model fitted to out-of-frame rearrangements, and the resulting probabilities were checked against IGoR. In a later analysis, hypergeometric tests were used to score TCR-TCR, TCR-HLA and TCR-CMV co-occurrence, with a repertoire-size bias correction applied to TCR pairs. In a later analysis, false discovery rates were estimated by permuting HLA or CMV assignments 20 times. In a later analysis, co-occurring TCRs were grouped with DBSCAN, and TCRdist sequence similarity was added when clustering was performed within HLA-allele-positive subsets. Repertoires with fewer than 30,000 or more than 120,000 public chains were left out of co-occurrence clustering, as were about 5 repertoires with anomalous nucleotide sharing. The clones in this table, taken by TCRdb from immuneACCESS, are in-frame only. Not every clone is retained; where verified, under half of the shortfall comes from an unresolved V gene, and the cause of the rest is unknown. V and J calls and clone size are as listed in that table; D and trimming were resolved from the DNA. In this sample the table shows 150,000 to 200,000 clones, about 80% of which occur a single time. Clones ranked in the top ten supply 4.4% of the sample.

Results and caveats for the whole study, not just this receptor: Three of the identified cytomegalovirus-associated TCR beta chains were confirmed in vitro to be specific for cytomegalovirus antigens. When HLA alleles, especially DR and DQ, strongly co-occurred, TCR associations were difficult to assign to individual alleles. Some IMGT-functional V segments, including TRBV6-2 and TRBV6-3, could not be told apart with the 87-base-pair reads, so those segments were excluded. Broadly in line with IMGT annotations, most TCR beta V segments showed up in productive rearrangements about 87% or about 30% of the time in an earlier analysis of 587 of the donors. Compared with equally common non-associated chains, HLA-associated TCR beta chains in a later analysis were more clonally expanded and had lower generation probabilities. According to a later genetic analysis, donors in an Asian-associated ancestry cluster had fewer N-insertions in productive TCRs than the roughly 660-donor mean. A later genetic analysis associated a missense DCLRE1C variant with V-gene and J-gene trimming of TCR beta chains, and an independent cohort replicated the association. Several of the top co-occurrence clusters appeared to be linked to parvovirus B19, influenza, CMV and Epstein-Barr virus, according to a later analysis. Correlated functional status among segregating V segments might reflect linkage disequilibrium, but an unknown experimental factor could not be ruled out. Most CMV-associated TCR beta chains appeared to be HLA-restricted in a later analysis, and the HLA associations seemed to be driven largely by CMV exposure. Because some donors lacked HLA typing at each locus, the association tests relied only on the typed subset. Across donors, most TCR sequences were observed very rarely, whereas some public TCRs were present in many individuals. At a false discovery rate of 0.05, a later analysis linked 15,000 to 20,000 TCR beta sequences to specific HLA alleles. The presence/absence analyses assumed that sequencing depth was roughly uniform across donors, and that assumption may not be true. The authors suggested that the approach could potentially be extended to other disease states and immunological phenotypes. Only TCR beta chains were sequenced in this cohort, and the absence of alpha or paired-chain data limited detectable features. A further reported finding was that TCR beta sequences accurately predicted the HLA-A and HLA-B alleles for most subjects in the first cohort. Immune exposure information for the cohort was limited to CMV serostatus. Because counts were too low, seventeen rarely observed V segments, including chromosome 9 orphons, were left out of the earlier analysis of 500 to 750 of the donors. A later analysis found that TCR association rates varied across HLA loci, with DRB1 alleles showing the most associated TCRs and HLA-C alleles the fewest. A cluster of highly shared sequence variants was judged likely to be a technical artifact of the sequencing pipeline. The study gave a list of 150 to 200 TCR beta chains associated with cytomegalovirus. The classifier was reported to diagnose cytomegalovirus status with high specificity and sensitivity in both the original and validation cohorts.

In this chain, TRBV6-5 is recombined with TRBJ2-3; too little of a D gene remains to name it. The material sequenced was PBMCs. This receptor was taken from a woman aged 30 to 39 in good health and CMV-seropositive. The bases read TGTGCCAGCAGTTTCCCAGGAGATACGCAGTATTTT. Its translation reads: CASSFPGDTQYF.